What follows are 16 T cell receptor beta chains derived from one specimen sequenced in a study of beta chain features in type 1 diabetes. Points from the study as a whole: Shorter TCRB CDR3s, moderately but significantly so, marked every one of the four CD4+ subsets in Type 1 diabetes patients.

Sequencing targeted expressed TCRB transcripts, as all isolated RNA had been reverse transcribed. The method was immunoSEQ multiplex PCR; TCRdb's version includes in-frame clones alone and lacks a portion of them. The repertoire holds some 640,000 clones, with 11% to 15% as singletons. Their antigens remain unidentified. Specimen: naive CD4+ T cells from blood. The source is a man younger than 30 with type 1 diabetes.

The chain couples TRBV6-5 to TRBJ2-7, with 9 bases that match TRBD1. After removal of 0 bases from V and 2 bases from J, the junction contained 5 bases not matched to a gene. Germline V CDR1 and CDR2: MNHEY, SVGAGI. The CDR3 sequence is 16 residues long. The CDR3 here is CASSYSGQGQTYEQYF. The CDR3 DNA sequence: TGTGCCAGCAGTTACTCGGGACAGGGTCAGACCTACGAGCAGTACTTC.

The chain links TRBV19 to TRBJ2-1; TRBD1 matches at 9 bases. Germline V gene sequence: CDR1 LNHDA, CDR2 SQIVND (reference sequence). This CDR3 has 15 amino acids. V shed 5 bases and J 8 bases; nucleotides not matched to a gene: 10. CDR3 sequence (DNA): TGTGCCAGTAGTCCCCCCGGGACAGGGTTTTATGAGCAGTTCTTC. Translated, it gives CASSPPGTGFYEQFF. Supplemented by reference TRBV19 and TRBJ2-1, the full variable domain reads DGGITQSPKYLFRKEGQNVTLSCEQNLNHDAMYWYRQDPGQGLRLIYYSQIVNDFQKGDIAEGYSVSREKKESFPLTVTSAQKNPTAFYLCASSPPGTGFYEQFFGPGTRLTVL.

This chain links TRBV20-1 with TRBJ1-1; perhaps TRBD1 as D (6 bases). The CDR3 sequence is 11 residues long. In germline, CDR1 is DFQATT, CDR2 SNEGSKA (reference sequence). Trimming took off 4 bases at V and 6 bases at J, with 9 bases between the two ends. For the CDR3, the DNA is TGCAGTGCTAAACGGGGGCCTGAAGCTTTCTTT. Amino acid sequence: CSAKRGPEAFF.

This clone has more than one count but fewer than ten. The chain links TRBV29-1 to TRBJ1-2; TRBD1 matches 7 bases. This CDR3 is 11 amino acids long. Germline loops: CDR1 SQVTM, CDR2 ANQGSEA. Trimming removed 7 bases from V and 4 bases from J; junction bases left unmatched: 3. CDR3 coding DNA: TGCAGCGCAGGACAGGTCTATGGCTACACCTTC. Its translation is CSAGQVYGYTF.

The CDR3 nucleotides are TGCAGCGTTGCCAGGGGGCAAGCAATGAACACTGAAGCTTTCTTT. It is translated as CSVARGQAMNTEAFF. This chain uses TRBV29-1 with TRBJ1-1; TRBD1 agrees at 8 bases. Germline values: CDR1 SQVTM, CDR2 ANQGSEA. The CDR3 consists of 15 residues. The V and J ends lost 4 bases and 0 bases, in that order; junction bases with no gene match: 7.

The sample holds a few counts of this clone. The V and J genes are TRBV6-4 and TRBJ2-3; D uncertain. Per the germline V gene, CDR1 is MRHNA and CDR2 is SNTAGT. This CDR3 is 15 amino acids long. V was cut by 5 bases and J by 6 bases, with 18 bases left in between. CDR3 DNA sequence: TGTGCCAGCAGTCTACGGACCGGGCCCGCCGATACGCAGTATTTT. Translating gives CASSLRTGPADTQYF.

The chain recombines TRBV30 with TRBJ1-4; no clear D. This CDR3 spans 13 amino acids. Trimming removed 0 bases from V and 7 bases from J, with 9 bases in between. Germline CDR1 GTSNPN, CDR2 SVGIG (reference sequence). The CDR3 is CAWSVDYSEKLFF. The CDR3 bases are TGTGCCTGGAGTGTGGACTATAGTGAAAAACTGTTTTTT.

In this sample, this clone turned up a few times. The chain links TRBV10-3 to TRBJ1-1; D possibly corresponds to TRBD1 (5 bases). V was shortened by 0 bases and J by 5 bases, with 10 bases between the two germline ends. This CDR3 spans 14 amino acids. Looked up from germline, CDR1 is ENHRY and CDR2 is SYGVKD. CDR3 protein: CAISESSGATEAFF. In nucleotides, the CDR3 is TGTGCCATCAGTGAGTCGAGTGGGGCGACTGAAGCTTTCTTT.

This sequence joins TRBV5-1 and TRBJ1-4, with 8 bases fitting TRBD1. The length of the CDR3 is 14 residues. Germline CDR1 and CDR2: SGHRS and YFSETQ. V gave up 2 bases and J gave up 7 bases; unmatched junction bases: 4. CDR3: CASSFSGGVEKLFF. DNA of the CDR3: TGCGCCAGCAGCTTCTCAGGGGGCGTTGAAAAACTGTTTTTT.

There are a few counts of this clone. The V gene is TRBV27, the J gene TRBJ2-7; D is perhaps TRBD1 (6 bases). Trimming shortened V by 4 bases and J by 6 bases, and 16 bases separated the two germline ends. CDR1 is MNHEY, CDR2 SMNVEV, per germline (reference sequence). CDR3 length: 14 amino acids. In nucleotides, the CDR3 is TGTGCCAGCAGTTCGCACAGGGTAAGGGGCGAGCAGTACTTC. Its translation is CASSSHRVRGEQYF.

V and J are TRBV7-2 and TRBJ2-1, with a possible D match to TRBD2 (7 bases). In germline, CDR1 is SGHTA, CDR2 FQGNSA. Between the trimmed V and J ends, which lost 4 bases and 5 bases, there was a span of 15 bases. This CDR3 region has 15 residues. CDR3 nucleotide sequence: TGTGCCAGCAGCTCCTTGGGGGGGGCCGACAATGAGCAGTTCTTC. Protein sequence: CASSSLGGADNEQFF.

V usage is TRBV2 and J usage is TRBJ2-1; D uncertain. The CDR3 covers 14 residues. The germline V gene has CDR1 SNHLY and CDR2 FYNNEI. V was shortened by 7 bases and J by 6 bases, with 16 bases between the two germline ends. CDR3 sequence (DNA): TGTGCCAGCACTTACATCCCCGGAGTCAATGAGCAGTTCTTC. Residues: CASTYIPGVNEQFF. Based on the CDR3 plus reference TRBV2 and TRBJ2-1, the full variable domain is EPEVTQTPSHQVTQMGQEVILRCVPISNHLYFYWYRQILGQKVEFLVSFYNNEISEKSEIFDDQFSVERPDGSNFTLKIRSTKLEDSAMYFCASTYIPGVNEQFFGPGTRLTVL.

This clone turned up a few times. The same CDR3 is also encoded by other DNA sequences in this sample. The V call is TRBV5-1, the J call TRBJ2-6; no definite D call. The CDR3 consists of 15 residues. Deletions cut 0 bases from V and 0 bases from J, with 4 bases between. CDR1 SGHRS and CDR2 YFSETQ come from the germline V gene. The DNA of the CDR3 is TGCGCCAGCAGCTTGGATTCCTCTGGGGCCAACGTCCTGACTTTC. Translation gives CASSLDSSGANVLTF.

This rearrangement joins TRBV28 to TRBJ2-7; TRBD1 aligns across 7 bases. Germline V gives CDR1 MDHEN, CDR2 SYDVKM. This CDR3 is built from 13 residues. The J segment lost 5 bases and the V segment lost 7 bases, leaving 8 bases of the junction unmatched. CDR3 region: CASTRGRGNEQYF. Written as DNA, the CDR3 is TGTGCCAGCACCCGGGGCAGGGGGAACGAGCAGTACTTC.

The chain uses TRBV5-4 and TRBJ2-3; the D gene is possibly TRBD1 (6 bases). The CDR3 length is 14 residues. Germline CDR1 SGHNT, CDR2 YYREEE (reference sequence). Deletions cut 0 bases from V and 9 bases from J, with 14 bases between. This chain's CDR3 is CASSLAQGQETQYF. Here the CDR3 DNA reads TGTGCCAGCAGCTTGGCCCAGGGGCAGGAAACGCAGTATTTT.

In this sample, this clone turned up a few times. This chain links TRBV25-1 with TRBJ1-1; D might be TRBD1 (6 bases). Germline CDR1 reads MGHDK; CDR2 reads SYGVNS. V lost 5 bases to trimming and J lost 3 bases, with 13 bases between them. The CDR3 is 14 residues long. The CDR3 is CASSIRGGDTEAFF. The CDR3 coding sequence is TGTGCCAGCAGTATCAGGGGAGGGGACACTGAAGCTTTCTTT.